This T cell receptor beta chain was identified in a study of early T cells in non-severe SARS-CoV-2 infection. Overall study results and limits: Private and CD4 specificities were missed by VDJdb matching, which favored anti-spike CD8 responses.

This clonotype was observed at least ten times. The antigen is undetermined. Germline CDR1 is DFQATT and CDR2 is SNEGSKA (reference sequence). The V end lost 3 bases, the J end lost 3 bases, and 12 bases lay between the germline ends. The CDR3 totals 13 residues. TCRdb called the 5' RACE reads again in MiXCR, with one record for every CDR3 protein. The data show some 80,000 distinct CDR3 sequences, roughly 12% seen once. This receptor was identified in an adult who was a healthcare worker with PCR-confirmed SARS-CoV-2 infection or an uninfected control (not recorded which). The donor label of this sample is uncertain. The starting material was whole blood, obtained at baseline. The chain employs TRBV20-1 and TRBJ2-7, with a weak D call TRBD2 (6 bases). The CDR3 coding sequence is TGCAGTGCTAGGTGGCGGGGCCGCTACGAGCAGTACTTC. Its translation: CSARWRGRYEQYF.